The 23 T cell receptor beta chains below were found in one sample sequenced in a study of vaccination effects on CD4 cells after COVID-19. Sequencing was performed with immunoSEQ multiplex PCR; in TCRdb, only in-frame clones are kept and a portion is missing. The table has tens of thousands of clones, approximately 63% seen once. Antigen-specific CD4+ T cells expanded by the ViraFEST assay with viral peptide pools were then sequenced. After roughly 9 days in culture, the CD4+ T cells were isolated. Their recognized antigens are unknown. The specimen comprised CD4+ T cells from PBMCs cultured with HCoV-229E spike peptides, sampled before COVID-19 vaccination. These receptors were collected from a human donor who received a COVID-19 vaccine.

The chain combines TRBV7-9 with TRBJ2-1; TRBD2 matches 8 bases. J gave up 8 bases and V 3 bases, and 12 bases lay outside the gene matches. CDR3 length: 16 residues. Germline-derived CDR1 and CDR2 are SEHNR and FQNEAQ (reference sequence). CDR3 DNA sequence: TGTGCCAGCAGCTTTCTTCTAGCGGGCCTTTTTCATGAGCAGTTCTTC. Translated, it gives CASSFLLAGLFHEQFF. The whole variable domain, filled in from reference TRBV7-9 and TRBJ2-1, reads DTGVSQNPRHKITKRGQNVTFRCDPISEHNRLYWYRQTLGQGPEFLTYFQNEAQLEKSRLLSDRFSAERPKGSFSTLEIQRTEQGDSAMYLCASSFLLAGLFHEQFFGPGTRLTVL.

The rearrangement uses TRBV13 and TRBJ2-7; D not resolved. CDR1 and CDR2 (germline): PRHDT, FYEKMQ (reference sequence). Trimming removed 5 bases from V and 0 bases from J, with 8 bases in between. The length of the CDR3 is 13 residues. CDR3 sequence reads: CASSPAFSYEQYF. In DNA, the CDR3 is TGTGCCAGCAGCCCAGCCTTCTCCTACGAGCAGTACTTC.

This clone was counted a few times. The J gene is TRBJ2-5, the V gene TRBV10-1; TRBD1 agrees at 7 bases. The V gene's germline CDR1 is WNHNN and CDR2 SYGVQD (reference sequence). The V segment lost 5 bases and the J segment 5 bases; nucleotides outside the gene matches: 5. CDR3 length: 13 residues. This chain's CDR3 is CASSFKGAETQYF. The CDR3 nucleotides are TGCGCCAGCAGTTTCAAGGGGGCTGAGACCCAGTACTTC.

The J gene is TRBJ1-4, the V gene TRBV19; no firm D call. The V and J ends lost 4 bases and 0 bases respectively, with 9 bases between them. Germline V gene data show CDR1 as LNHDA and CDR2 as SQIVND (reference sequence). This CDR3 comprises 15 residues. The CDR3 region has the DNA TGTGCCAGTAGTAGGCGCGGTGCAACTAATGAAAAACTGTTTTTT. As protein: CASSRRGATNEKLFF.

The chain recombines TRBV6-5 with TRBJ2-5; D is perhaps TRBD1 (5 bases). This CDR3 is built from 16 residues. Trimming pared 3 bases from V and 3 bases from J, leaving 17 bases between. Per germline, CDR1 MNHEY and CDR2 SVGAGI. CDR3 protein: CASSYGAMGREETQYF. The CDR3, as DNA: TGTGCCAGCAGTTATGGGGCAATGGGCCGGGAAGAGACCCAGTACTTC.

The chain links TRBV7-2 to TRBJ2-3; TRBD2 matches 9 bases. V was pared by 6 bases and J by 3 bases, with 7 bases of the junction left unmatched. This CDR3 has 15 amino acids. Germline-derived CDR1 and CDR2 are SGHTA and FQGNSA. CDR3 DNA sequence: TGTGCCAGCAGAGCCGGGACTAGCCAGACAGATACGCAGTATTTT. This codes for CASRAGTSQTDTQYF.

This clone was observed a handful of times. This rearrangement joins TRBV2 to TRBJ1-1; TRBD1 matches 10 bases. With V trimmed by 8 bases and J by 3 bases, 12 bases remained unmatched. The V gene's germline CDR1 is SNHLY and CDR2 FYNNEI. The CDR3 is made up of 16 amino acids. CDR3 sequence (DNA): TGTGCCAGCGGTTCTAAACCCGGGACAGGGGACACTGAAGCTTTCTTT. Amino acids: CASGSKPGTGDTEAFF.

The rearrangement uses TRBV29-1 and TRBJ1-4; 8 nucleotides line up with TRBD1. Germline CDR1 and CDR2: SQVTM and ANQGSEA. V trimming: 6 bases; J trimming: 7 bases; junction bases outside the gene matches: 10. CDR3 length: 14 residues. The CDR3 nucleotides are TGCAGCGTCCGGTGGGCAGGGGGCGGTGAAAAACTGTTTTTT. Amino acid sequence: CSVRWAGGGEKLFF.

The chain links TRBV6-5 to TRBJ1-6, with D uncertain. Germline V gene data show CDR1 as MNHEY and CDR2 as SVGAGI. CDR3 length: 11 residues. The V and J ends lost 6 bases and 5 bases respectively, with 2 bases between them. The CDR3 nucleotides read TGTGCCAGCAGGAATAATTCACCCCTCCACTTT. Protein: CASRNNSPLHF.

V is TRBV5-1 and J is TRBJ2-3; D is perhaps TRBD1 or TRBD2 (5 bases each). The length of the CDR3 is 13 residues. The germline V gene has CDR1 SGHRS and CDR2 YFSETQ. Trimming shortened V by 2 bases and J by 5 bases, and 9 bases separated the two germline ends. CDR3 coding DNA: TGCGCCAGCAGCTTTACAGGACTAGATACGCAGTATTTT. Residues: CASSFTGLDTQYF.

The chain uses TRBV29-1 and TRBJ2-7; D remains ambiguous. This CDR3 is built from 15 residues. The germline gives CDR1 SQVTM, CDR2 ANQGSEA. V was clipped by 4 bases and J by 4 bases, with 20 bases between them. The CDR3 bases are TGCAGCGTTGGGGGTACTTTATCGTCAGGTTACGAGCAGTACTTC. Its protein product is CSVGGTLSSGYEQYF.

J is TRBJ2-5 and V is TRBV5-1; 7 nucleotides match TRBD2. This CDR3 is built from 15 residues. Germline-derived CDR1 and CDR2 are SGHRS and YFSETQ. J gave up 4 bases and V 0 bases, and 6 bases lay outside the gene matches. Here the CDR3 DNA reads TGCGCCAGCAGCTTGGCTATTCCTAGCGGAGAGACCCAGTACTTC. It encodes CASSLAIPSGETQYF.

This chain connects TRBV7-7 to TRBJ2-1; D is unclear. The length of the CDR3 is 16 residues. Germline V gene lookup returns CDR1 SSHAT and CDR2 FNYEAQ (reference sequence). V dropped 1 base and J dropped 6 bases, with 16 bases sitting between them. The CDR3: CASSLGRMTSINEQFF. In DNA, the CDR3 is TGTGCCAGCAGCTTAGGGCGCATGACGTCCATCAATGAGCAGTTCTTC.

CDR3 DNA: TGTGCCAGTAAAATACTGGCAGGGGACTATGGCTACACCTTC. It is translated as CASKILAGDYGYTF. The rearrangement uses TRBV19 and TRBJ1-2; perhaps TRBD1 as D (6 bases). V shed 7 bases and J shed 3 bases, with 15 bases lying between them. The V gene's germline CDR1 is LNHDA and CDR2 SQIVND (reference sequence). There are 14 residues in the CDR3.

This clone was seen more than once but under ten times. The chain is built from TRBV14 and TRBJ1-6; D uncertain. Germline V gene lookup returns CDR1 SGHDN and CDR2 FVKESK. The CDR3 has 11 amino acids. Trimming cost V 7 bases and J 17 bases, with 15 bases left between them. The CDR3 DNA is TGTGCCAGCAACGCGCCCCGTACCATCCACTTT. Amino acid sequence: CASNAPRTIHF.

The table lists this clone with a count of one. The V gene is TRBV14, the J gene TRBJ2-3; TRBD2 agrees at 8 bases. V lost 5 bases to trimming and J lost 4 bases; unmatched junction nucleotides: 8. CDR3 length: 15 residues. Germline assignment: CDR1 SGHDN and CDR2 FVKESK. DNA of the CDR3: TGTGCCAGCAGCTTCGGGGGGGCCCTCGCAGATACGCAGTATTTT. This gives the protein CASSFGGALADTQYF.

The chain carries TRBV12-3 or TRBV12-4 and TRBJ2-7; D not certain. The CDR3 contains 12 residues. Trimming removed 1 base from V and 6 bases from J, with 7 bases in between. Here the CDR3 reads CASSLVGGEQYF. The CDR3 region has the DNA TGTGCCAGCAGTTTAGTGGGTGGCGAGCAGTACTTC.

The rearrangement links TRBV5-6 to TRBJ1-2; a possible D gene is TRBD1 (5 bases). The CDR3 has 14 amino acids. The V gene lost 5 bases and the J gene lost 8 bases, with 19 bases spanning the gap. CDR1 SGHDT and CDR2 YYEEEE come from the germline V gene. In nucleotides, the CDR3 is TGTGCCAGCAGTCTACTCCCCGGGGGAAAGGGCTACACCTTC. It yields the protein CASSLLPGGKGYTF.

The chain couples TRBV9 to TRBJ2-1, with 13 nucleotides matching TRBD2. Germline V gives CDR1 SGDLS, CDR2 YYNGEE. The CDR3 spans 15 residues. The V and J ends lost 3 bases and 6 bases, in that order; junction bases with no gene match: 3. DNA for the CDR3: TGTGCCAGCAGCGCGGGACTAGCGGGATTCAATGAGCAGTTCTTC. As protein: CASSAGLAGFNEQFF.

There are a few counts of this clone. This chain joins TRBV13 and TRBJ2-2; D may be TRBD1 (6 bases). Trimming stripped 5 bases from V and 5 bases from J, with 18 bases between. The CDR3 covers 16 residues. CDR1 is PRHDT and CDR2 is FYEKMQ in the germline V gene (reference sequence). CDR3 sequence: CASSPPGQGTTGELFF. The CDR3 region has the DNA TGTGCCAGCAGCCCCCCCGGTCAGGGGACGACCGGGGAGCTGTTTTTT. Filled out from reference TRBV13 and TRBJ2-2, the complete variable domain reads AAGVIQSPRHLIKEKRETATLKCYPIPRHDTVYWYQQGPGQDPQFLISFYEKMQSDKGSIPDRFSAQQFSDYHSELNMSSLELGDSALYFCASSPPGQGTTGELFFGEGSRLTVL.

The chain couples TRBV4-2 to TRBJ2-3; D gene unclear. The V gene's germline CDR1 is LGHNA and CDR2 YNFKEQ. Trimming shortened V by 3 bases and J by 3 bases, and 13 bases separated the two germline ends. This CDR3 is 15 amino acids long. CDR3: CASSQGTVGTDTQYF. CDR3 in DNA: TGTGCCAGCAGCCAGGGTACAGTGGGTACAGATACGCAGTATTTT.

This clone was found a few times. The chain is built from TRBV27 and TRBJ1-6, with D perhaps TRBD1 (6 bases). In germline, CDR1 is MNHEY, CDR2 SMNVEV (reference sequence). The CDR3 length is 15 residues. The V gene lost 6 bases and the J gene lost 1 base, with 10 bases spanning the gap. The CDR3, as DNA: TGTGCCAGCAGACTACAGGGTTCCTATAATTCACCCCTCCACTTT. Translation: CASRLQGSYNSPLHF.

The rearrangement uses TRBV29-1 and TRBJ2-5, with TRBD2 matching over 7 bases. This CDR3 contains 14 residues. CDR1 is SQVTM and CDR2 is ANQGSEA in the germline V gene. V trimming: 0 bases; J trimming: 1 base; junction bases outside the gene matches: 2. The DNA of the CDR3 is TGCAGCGTTGAAGATCGGGGGGTCCAAGAGACCCAGTACTTC. It translates to CSVEDRGVQETQYF.